This TCR beta chain was found in a study of T-cell reconstitution after alpha-beta-depleted transplantation in children. The V end lost 4 bases, the J end lost 8 bases, and 11 bases lay between the germline ends. The CDR3 totals 13 residues. CDR1 SGHTA and CDR2 FQGNSA come from the germline V gene. Preparation of the TCRbeta library was carried out with unique molecular identifiers. TCRdb redid the calling of the PCR reads with MiXCR, one entry per CDR3 protein. The profile shows a few hundred thousand distinct CDR3 sequences, approximately 42% of them singletons. Findings and limits, study-wide: After transplant, high TCRbeta diversity at day 60 in some patients arose from surviving recipient T cells and thymic progenitors. Reportedly, only several hundred clones from non-depleted graft cells drove alpha-beta T-cell counts at about two months. T-cell numbers and diversity, one year after transplant, stemmed largely from T cells that were newly produced.

Concerning this clonotype: Its antigen is unidentified.

The sequencing used PBMCs, collected before TCRalphabeta/CD19-depleted stem cell transplant. V usage is TRBV7-2 and J usage is TRBJ2-2, with D possibly being TRBD1 (6 bases). The TCR comes from a girl aged 2 to 10 with aplastic anemia, due to receive a stem cell transplant. CDR3 in DNA: TGTGCCAGCAGCTGGGCACAGGGAGGGGAGCTGTTTTTT. It codes for CASSWAQGGELFF.